This T cell receptor (beta chain) derives from a study of T cells in Graves' hyperthyroidism and ophthalmopathy (dated by TCRdb to about 2019). About the investigation overall: Peripheral blood samples were taken at initial diagnosis, before any treatment was given. TCR V-J signatures able to tell the groups apart were searched for in a discovery cohort of some 100 patients, of whom fewer than 45 had Graves' ophthalmopathy and 55 to 60 had stable Graves' hyperthyroidism. Prospective prediction of ophthalmopathy was tested in an independent validation cohort of approximately 19 hyperthyroidism patients and some 17 patients who later progressed to ophthalmopathy. The 100 discovery patients were randomly split 7:3 into training and test sets. Thyroid tissue and blood T-cell repertoires from roughly 6 Graves' hyperthyroidism patients were also compared in the study. After blood sampling, hyperthyroidism patients were treated with methimazole at a starting dose of 30 mg daily, and ophthalmopathy patients were treated with high-dose intravenous methylprednisolone. According to the paper, TCR Vbeta CDR3 sequencing was carried out on some 130 peripheral blood samples, which came from about 45 ophthalmopathy, around 75 hyperthyroidism and about 17 progressor patients.

The paper as a whole reports these results and caveats: Ophthalmopathy was separated from stable hyperthyroidism by a 13 V-J signature model, with approximately 85% sensitivity and about 81% specificity obtained in cross-validation and 80%/75% obtained in testing. In validation, the model predicted progression to ophthalmopathy a median of about 6.5 months before onset, with about 71% sensitivity and 72.22% specificity. Most expanded thyroid clonotypes (frequency above 0.001) were also detected in blood, a finding suggesting that blood repertoires may reflect thyroid immune responses. No statistical method was used to fix the sample size in advance, and group allocation was not hidden from the investigators.

Ophthalmopathy patients had moderately to severely active disease, with a Clinical Activity Score of 3 or more, a NOSPECS grade of 4 or more, and a disease duration of less than 3 months. Patients with uncontrolled infections, other autoimmune diseases, pregnancy or lactation were excluded. Clinical symptoms, serum thyroxine and TRAb, thyroid ultrasound, and orbital computed tomography formed the basis for the diagnoses. Ficoll-Paque density gradient centrifugation was used to isolate PBMCs from under 11 ml of fresh peripheral blood. Total RNA was extracted using Trizol reagent, and RNA quality was assessed on an Agilent 2100 Bioanalyzer. Reading the germline V gene (reference sequence) gives CDR1 DFQATT and CDR2 SNEGSKA. The junction shows trimming of 1 base on V and 0 bases on J, plus 10 bases between the germline ends. The CDR3 numbers 14 residues from cysteine through phenylalanine. Only the CDR3 part of the read is kept: 42 bases, read in frame from the first base.

There are many counts of this clonotype. The antigen this receptor binds is unknown. The record has no base qualities; no much larger clone is one base away. The TCR beta CDR3 regions were amplified from the RNA transcripts. A first-round RT-PCR of the TCR CDR3 used the HTBI primer set with the Qiagen OneStep RT-PCR kit. Libraries were constructed in a second round of multiplex PCR, after which size selection and purification were carried out. The libraries were sequenced on an Illumina HiSeq2000 using paired-end 100 bp reads. In the original analysis: SOAPnuke was used to process the raw data, with reads discarded if the reads contained adapters or uncalled bases, had a mean Phred below 15, or lacked an exact constant-primer or identifier match. COPE v1.2.5 was used to merge high-quality paired reads, and clonotypes were defined as unique nucleotide sequences. Clonotypes were aligned to IMGT TRBV, TRBD and TRBJ reference segments using MiTCR v1.1. Analysis was restricted to V-J combinations with a frequency above 0.0001, which covered about 99% of repertoires. The TCS score was defined as the ratio of F50 (clonal expansion) to E x V (chaos), calculated using BLOSUM62-based TCRdist between CDR3 peptides within each V-J. Welch's t-statistics and random forest reduced 500 to 550 V-J features to 13, which were used in a naive Bayes classifier (R e1071). The raw public data were reprocessed by TCRdb itself: fastp quality trimming at Q25, MiXCR clonotype calling, in-frame beta chains only. Every distinct CDR3 protein forms one entry, paired with its most common genes and DNA. The V and J calls reflect TCRdb's pipeline rather than the authors' work. Here the sample has 400,000 to 500,000 distinct CDR3 sequences; under 15% occur a single time. The ten biggest clones cover roughly an eighth of the sample.

Recombination connected TRBV20-1 to TRBJ2-7; a weak D assignment points to TRBD1 (6 bases agree). The sequence was obtained from a man aged 18 to 29 with Graves' ophthalmopathy. Sequenced material: blood. Read as DNA, the sequence is TGCAGTGCTAGAGCTCAGGGGTACTCCTACGAGCAGTACTTC. Its coded protein is CSARAQGYSYEQYF.